The 17 T cell receptor beta chains listed next were all sequenced from one sample in a study of T cell changes during pregnancy in multiple sclerosis. Method: immunoSEQ multiplex PCR; TCRdb's copy keeps in-frame clones and lacks some. The table includes about 73,000 clones, around 92% detected once. This material consisted of peripheral blood, taken in the third trimester of pregnancy. The receptors come from a female donor in good health, enrolled as a control in a pregnancy study.

This chain joins TRBV5-1 and TRBJ1-1; D not certain. This CDR3 is built from 14 residues. Trimming shortened V by 4 bases and J by 1 base, and 11 bases separated the two germline ends. Germline CDR1 and CDR2: SGHRS and YFSETQ. This CDR3 is CASSPPPGNTEAFF. As DNA, the CDR3 is TGCGCCAGCAGCCCTCCCCCGGGGAACACTGAAGCTTTCTTT.

The CDR3 here is CASRLAQETQYF. The CDR3 coding sequence is TGTGCCAGCAGGCTAGCGCAAGAGACCCAGTACTTC. The chain couples TRBV2 to TRBJ2-5; a weak D match, TRBD2 (6 bases). With 6 bases removed from V and 2 bases from J, the gap between germline ends came to 7 bases. The CDR3 contains 12 residues. Germline CDR1 is SNHLY and CDR2 is FYNNEI.

In DNA form, the CDR3 reads TGTGCCAGCAGCCAAGCTCGAACTAGCACAGATACGCAGTATTTT. This translates into CASSQARTSTDTQYF. The chain uses TRBV4-2 and TRBJ2-3, with no clear D. In germline, CDR1 is LGHNA, CDR2 YNFKEQ. This CDR3 has 15 amino acids. V was clipped by 1 base and J by 0 bases, with 8 bases between them.

The V and J genes are TRBV13 and TRBJ2-3; 7 nucleotides align to TRBD2. The CDR3 spans 16 residues. The V gene end was trimmed by 5 bases and the J gene end by 5 bases; junction bases not matched to a gene: 13. Germline values: CDR1 PRHDT, CDR2 FYEKMQ (reference sequence). For the CDR3, the DNA is TGTGCCAGCAGCGCTGCTGGGAGGGGAAAGAAAGATACGCAGTATTTT. Its protein is CASSAAGRGKKDTQYF.

This clone was seen just once. V and J are TRBV18 and TRBJ2-7; the D is unclear. The V end was cut by 2 bases, the J end by 4 bases, with 6 bases between. Germline V gene sequence: CDR1 KGHSH, CDR2 LQKENI. CDR3 length: 12 amino acids. The CDR3 DNA is TGTGCCAGCTCACCAGAGACATACGAGCAGTACTTC. Translation gives CASSPETYEQYF.

The gene calls are TRBV7-8 and TRBJ1-2; D might be TRBD1 (6 bases). Per germline, CDR1 SGHVS and CDR2 FQNEAQ. This CDR3 contains 13 residues. V lost 4 bases and J 7 bases, leaving 13 bases between the germline ends. CDR3 nucleotide sequence: TGTGCCAGCAGCTCCAACAGGGATCGTGGCTACACCTTC. Translating it yields CASSSNRDRGYTF. The full variable domain, rest sourced from reference TRBV7-8 and TRBJ1-2, is GAGVSQSPRYKVAKRGQDVALRCDPISGHVSLFWYQQALGQGPEFLTYFQNEAQLDKSGLPSDRFFAERPEGSVSTLKIQRTQQEDSAVYLCASSSNRDRGYTFGSGTRLTVV.

This chain joins TRBV7-9 and TRBJ2-5; 7 bases fit TRBD2. Per the germline V gene, CDR1 is SEHNR and CDR2 is FQNEAQ (reference sequence). CDR3 length: 16 amino acids. V dropped 6 bases and J dropped 0; count of bases not matched to a gene: 10. The CDR3 protein is CASRTSGREYQETQYF. DNA for the CDR3: TGTGCCAGCAGGACCTCGGGGAGGGAGTACCAAGAGACCCAGTACTTC. Using reference TRBV7-9 and TRBJ2-5 for the parts outside the CDR3, the full variable domain is DTGVSQNPRHKITKRGQNVTFRCDPISEHNRLYWYRQTLGQGPEFLTYFQNEAQLEKSRLLSDRFSAERPKGSFSTLEIQRTEQGDSAMYLCASRTSGREYQETQYFGPGTRLLVL.

The CDR3 DNA sequence: TGCGCCAGCAGCTTAACAAACACCGGGGAGCTGTTTTTT. Amino acids: CASSLTNTGELFF. The rearrangement links TRBV5-1 to TRBJ2-2; D is ambiguous. Trimming stripped 2 bases from V and 2 bases from J, with 4 bases between. Per the germline V gene, CDR1 is SGHRS and CDR2 is YFSETQ. CDR3 length: 13 residues.

The chain couples TRBV5-1 to TRBJ1-1; possible D gene TRBD1, 5 bases. V was pared by 5 bases and J by 1 base, with 15 bases between. Germline-derived CDR1 and CDR2 are SGHRS and YFSETQ. CDR3 length: 15 amino acids. The CDR3 bases are TGCGCCAGCAGATACCGGGGGGTAACGAACACTGAAGCTTTCTTT. Amino acid sequence: CASRYRGVTNTEAFF.

The V gene is TRBV14, the J gene TRBJ2-3; TRBD2 matches at 8 bases. Germline lookup yields CDR1 SGHDN and CDR2 FVKESK. The V segment lost 5 bases and the J segment 0 bases; nucleotides outside the gene matches: 1. This CDR3 comprises 14 residues. The DNA of the CDR3 is TGTGCCAGCAGCTCTAGCGGGAGCACAGATACGCAGTATTTT. This gives the protein CASSSSGSTDTQYF.

The chain combines TRBV7-2 with TRBJ2-7; TRBD2 matches 10 bases. The CDR3 has 18 amino acids. The V segment lost 1 base and the J segment 5 bases; nucleotides outside the gene matches: 14. Germline assignment: CDR1 SGHTA and CDR2 FQGNSA. CDR3 nucleotides: TGTGCCAGCAGCTTAGTGTTTAGCGGGAGGCCAATCCCTAACGAGCAGTACTTC. This codes for CASSLVFSGRPIPNEQYF.

This chain links TRBV7-2 with TRBJ2-5; no clear D gene. This CDR3 has 12 amino acids. V lost 5 bases to trimming and J lost 5 bases, with 9 bases between them. Per germline, CDR1 SGHTA and CDR2 FQGNSA. This CDR3 reads CASSGSFETQYF. The DNA for the CDR3 is TGTGCCAGCAGCGGTAGTTTTGAGACCCAGTACTTC.

This rearrangement joins TRBV6-1 to TRBJ1-4, with unresolved D. The CDR3 length is 17 residues. Deletions cut 2 bases from V and 0 bases from J, with 13 bases between. In germline, CDR1 is MNHNS, CDR2 SASEGT. CDR3 sequence reads: CASSELASGSTNEKLFF. The CDR3 DNA sequence: TGTGCCAGCAGTGAATTGGCTTCGGGATCAACTAATGAAAAACTGTTTTTT.

Here the CDR3 DNA reads TGTGCCAGCAGCTTAGTCCCCAGGGGGAACACCGGGGAGCTGTTTTTT. As protein: CASSLVPRGNTGELFF. V and J are TRBV7-8 and TRBJ2-2; a weak D match, TRBD1 (6 bases). The CDR3 extends over 16 amino acids. V lost 1 base, J lost 1 base, and 10 bases lay in between. Germline CDR1 is SGHVS and CDR2 is FQNEAQ.

The chain couples TRBV7-3 to TRBJ2-2; TRBD2 might be the D (6 bases). The CDR3 is 16 residues long. Trimming left V 1 base short and J 4 bases short, with 13 bases between. The germline V gene has CDR1 SGHTA and CDR2 FQGTGA. CDR3 residues: CASSLRVSGATGELFF. The CDR3 DNA reads TGTGCCAGCAGCTTAAGGGTTAGCGGAGCCACCGGGGAGCTGTTTTTT.

The J gene is TRBJ2-1, the V gene TRBV5-6, with a weak D call TRBD2 (7 bases). Trimming cost V 7 bases and J 9 bases, with 26 bases left between them. Looked up from germline, CDR1 is SGHDT and CDR2 is YYEEEE. The CDR3 is 16 amino acids. The CDR3: CASQPQGGAGVVEQFF. DNA for the CDR3: TGTGCCAGCCAACCTCAAGGGGGGGCCGGGGTGGTTGAGCAGTTCTTC.

CDR3 in DNA: TGCAATTTTAGGGGCCAGCCCCAGCATTTT. This codes for CNFRGQPQHF. The chain uses TRBV29-1 and TRBJ1-5; a possible D gene is TRBD1 (5 bases). Germline values: CDR1 SQVTM, CDR2 ANQGSEA. There are 10 residues in the CDR3.